What follows are 2 T cell receptor beta chains derived from one specimen sequenced in a study of cytomegalovirus exposure and HLA in healthy donors. Both 60 Vbeta primers and 13 Jbeta primers went into the PCR. Here immunoSEQ multiplex PCR was the method, and the copy in TCRdb shows in-frame clones only, minus some. The data contain 150,000 to 200,000 clones, around 78% of them singletons. The specimen was PBMCs. These TCRs come from a woman aged 25 to 39 in good health and CMV-seropositive.

This chain connects TRBV5-4 to TRBJ2-7; a possible D gene is TRBD2 (6 bases). The germline V and J ends were trimmed by 0 bases and 0 bases, with 13 bases remaining between them. The CDR3 covers 16 residues. Germline assignment: CDR1 SGHNT and CDR2 YYREEE (reference sequence). CDR3 in DNA: TGTGCCAGCAGCTTGGCCGGGGTGGGGGGCTCCTACGAGCAGTACTTC. Protein product: CASSLAGVGGSYEQYF.

The V gene is TRBV11-2, the J gene TRBJ2-1, with 9 bases fitting TRBD1. The V and J ends lost 3 bases and 4 bases, in that order; junction bases with no gene match: 10. This CDR3 has 17 amino acids. CDR1 and CDR2 (germline): SGHAT, FQNNGV. CDR3 in amino acids: CASSLIRGQGFYNEQFF. The DNA of the CDR3 is TGTGCCAGCAGCTTGATCCGTGGACAGGGGTTTTACAATGAGCAGTTCTTC.